This T cell receptor beta chain appears in the sequencing data of a study of blood T cell repertoires in COVID-19. On the study more broadly: COVID-19 samples collected from the United States, Italy and Spain covered acute and convalescent phases.

In the original workflow: For nucleated cells, counts were estimated from reference gene primer amplification. Sequencing was performed with immunoSEQ multiplex PCR; in TCRdb, only in-frame clones are kept and a portion is missing. From that table come the V and J calls and clone size; the DNA was used to work out D and trimming. The table has roughly 300,000 clones, roughly 90% seen once. Residents of about two dozen US areas, aged roughly 18 to 89 years, made up the participants. Categorization into cohorts depended on clinical history that participants reported. The CDR3 runs 14 residues. V was pared by 4 bases and J by 7 bases, with 7 bases of the junction left unmatched. CDR1 and CDR2 from the germline V gene are LNHDA and SQIVND (reference sequence).

The receptor was isolated from a woman in her twenties or thirties who had recovered from COVID-19. Source material: PBMCs or T cells enriched from blood (not recorded which). The chain employs TRBV19 and TRBJ1-2; 9 positions agree with TRBD1. CDR3 sequence reads: CASSKGTGTSGYTF. DNA of the CDR3: TGTGCCAGTAGTAAGGGGACAGGGACTAGTGGCTACACCTTC.